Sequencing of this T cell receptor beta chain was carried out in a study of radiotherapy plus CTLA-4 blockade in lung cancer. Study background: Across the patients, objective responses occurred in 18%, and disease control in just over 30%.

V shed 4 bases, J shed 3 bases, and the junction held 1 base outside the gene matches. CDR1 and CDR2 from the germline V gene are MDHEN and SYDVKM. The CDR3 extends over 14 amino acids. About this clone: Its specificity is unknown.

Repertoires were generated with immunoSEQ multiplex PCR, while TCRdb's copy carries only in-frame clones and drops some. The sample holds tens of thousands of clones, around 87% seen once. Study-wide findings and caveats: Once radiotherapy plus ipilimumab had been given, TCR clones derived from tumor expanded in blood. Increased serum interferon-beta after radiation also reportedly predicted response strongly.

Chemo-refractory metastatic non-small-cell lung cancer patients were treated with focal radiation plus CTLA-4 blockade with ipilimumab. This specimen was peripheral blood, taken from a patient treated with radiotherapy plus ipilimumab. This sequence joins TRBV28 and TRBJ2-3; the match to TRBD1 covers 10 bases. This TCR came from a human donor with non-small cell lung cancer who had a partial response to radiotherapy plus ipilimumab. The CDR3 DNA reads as TGTGCCAGCAGTTGGACAGGGGGTACAGATACGCAGTATTTT. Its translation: CASSWTGGTDTQYF. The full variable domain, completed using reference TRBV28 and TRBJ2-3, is DVKVTQSSRYLVKRTGEKVFLECVQDMDHENMFWYRQDPGLGLRLIYFSYDVKMKEKGDIPEGYSVSREKKERFSLILESASTNQTSMYLCASSWTGGTDTQYFGPGTRLTVL.